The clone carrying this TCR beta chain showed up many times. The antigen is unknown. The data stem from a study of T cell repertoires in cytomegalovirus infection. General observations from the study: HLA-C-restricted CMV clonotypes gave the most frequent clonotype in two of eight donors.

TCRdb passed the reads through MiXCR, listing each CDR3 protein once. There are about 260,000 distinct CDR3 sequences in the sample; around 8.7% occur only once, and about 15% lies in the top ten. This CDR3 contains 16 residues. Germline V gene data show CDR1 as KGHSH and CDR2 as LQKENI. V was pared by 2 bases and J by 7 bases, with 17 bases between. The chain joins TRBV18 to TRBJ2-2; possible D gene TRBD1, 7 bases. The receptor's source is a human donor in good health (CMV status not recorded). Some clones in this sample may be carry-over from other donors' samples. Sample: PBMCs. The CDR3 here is CASSPIQGTQGGELFF. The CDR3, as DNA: TGTGCCAGCTCACCAATACAGGGGACTCAAGGCGGGGAGCTGTTTTTT.